The 10 T cell receptor beta chains given below trace back to one sample, sequenced in a study of blood T cells in healthy people across ages. Using a J-beta primer mix together with a sample-barcoded 5' primer, a second PCR was run for roughly 6 to 12 cycles. In TCRdb, the 5' RACE reads were re-called with MiXCR into one record per CDR3 protein. This table holds hundreds of thousands of distinct CDR3 sequences, roughly 30% found once. The sample taken for sequencing was blood. The receptors stem from a woman older than 75 in good health.

This clonotype was found a few times. The CDR3 protein is CAGLGDEHSPLHF. The DNA of the CDR3 is TGTGCCGGTCTAGGGGACGAACATTCACCCCTCCACTTT. The chain employs TRBV6-4 and TRBJ1-6; weak D call: TRBD1 (5 bases). CDR3 length equals 13 residues. The germline V gene encodes CDR1 MRHNA and CDR2 SNTAGT. V gave up 11 bases and J gave up 8 bases, with 16 bases separating them.

This clonotype was recorded many times. V gene TRBV20-1 combines with J gene TRBJ2-1; perhaps TRBD2 as D (5 bases). CDR1 and CDR2 from the germline V gene are DFQATT and SNEGSKA (reference sequence). This CDR3 is 17 amino acids long. V was cut by 1 base and J by 0 bases, with 16 bases left in between. CDR3 sequence (DNA): TGCAGTGCTAGAGGCCTCCCCGGCGCGGGCTCCTACAATGAGCAGTTCTTC. Its translation: CSARGLPGAGSYNEQFF.

This clonotype was detected ten times or more. The chain is built from TRBV12-5 and TRBJ2-3; D may be TRBD1 or TRBD2 (5 bases each). Trimming took 3 bases from V and 8 from J, leaving 6 bases between them. The CDR3 sequence is 11 residues long. CDR1 and CDR2 from the germline V gene are LGHNT and FRNRAP. The CDR3 DNA follows: TGTGCTAGTGGTTTTGGGACTACGCAGTATTTT. It is translated as CASGFGTTQYF.

As regards this clonotype: A much larger clone sits a single nucleotide away, making a read error possible. The chain joins TRBV6-5 to TRBJ2-1; 11 bases align to TRBD2. V shed 11 bases, J shed 13 bases, and the junction held 19 bases outside the gene matches. Germline CDR1 MNHEY, CDR2 SVGAGI. This CDR3 region has 15 residues. The CDR3 loop is CAGSISGGGPRAQFF. CDR3 coding DNA: TGTGCCGGCTCGATTAGCGGGGGGGGACCCCGGGCTCAGTTCTTC.

This clonotype was picked up many times. This chain links TRBV20-1 with TRBJ1-4, with 7 bases identical to TRBD1. This CDR3 comprises 18 residues. Germline V gene data show CDR1 as DFQATT and CDR2 as SNEGSKA (reference sequence). V shed 0 bases, J shed 4 bases, and the junction held 14 bases outside the gene matches. The DNA for the CDR3 is TGCAGTGCTAGAGACGGCCTGTACCGGGGACAGCTTAATGAAAAACTGTTTTTT. This translates into CSARDGLYRGQLNEKLFF.

In this sample, this clonotype turned up many times. The chain recombines TRBV7-6 with TRBJ2-1; either TRBD1 or TRBD2 may supply D (5 bases each). This CDR3 spans 15 amino acids. V gave up 4 bases and J gave up 2 bases, with 12 bases separating them. Germline V gene data show CDR1 as SGHVS and CDR2 as FNYEAQ. CDR3 in amino acids: CASSSTGRTYNEQFF. In DNA form, the CDR3 reads TGTGCCAGCAGCTCGACGGGACGCACCTACAATGAGCAGTTCTTC.

J is TRBJ2-7 and V is TRBV6-6; weak D call: TRBD2 (5 bases). Trimming left V 0 bases short and J 7 bases short, with 16 bases between. This CDR3 contains 15 residues. Germline-derived CDR1 and CDR2 are MNHNY and SVGAGI (reference sequence). The CDR3 sequence: CASSYSHPRTGEQYF. The DNA of the CDR3 is TGTGCCAGCAGTTACTCTCATCCGCGTACGGGGGAGCAGTACTTC.

A few counts support this clonotype. The gene calls are TRBV12-3 or TRBV12-4 and TRBJ2-3, with 9 positions matching TRBD2. This CDR3 is built from 16 residues. V shed 6 bases and J 5 bases; nucleotides not matched to a gene: 12. This CDR3 is CASSRPARGGQDTQYF. CDR3 coding DNA: TGTGCCAGCAGCCGCCCCGCGCGGGGGGGCCAAGATACGCAGTATTTT.

Many counts were recorded for this clonotype. The chain couples TRBV5-6 to TRBJ2-1, with TRBD1 identical over 8 bases. Germline values: CDR1 SGHDT, CDR2 YYEEEE. CDR3 length: 16 amino acids. Trimming at V came to 1 base and at J to 3 bases, leaving 6 bases not matched to a gene. DNA for the CDR3: TGTGCCAGCAGCTTGAGCTTTGGGACAGGCTACAATGAGCAGTTCTTC. It yields the protein CASSLSFGTGYNEQFF.

This clonotype came up once. This may be a read error, as it is one base from a much larger clone. CDR3 nucleotides: TGTGCCTGGGGGACAGGGGATCAGCCCCAGCAATTT. This translates into CAWGTGDQPQQF. The chain is built from TRBV30 and TRBJ1-5; 10 bases align to TRBD1. There are 12 residues in the CDR3. Germline V lookup: CDR1 GTSNPN, CDR2 SVGIG (reference sequence).